This TCR beta chain was sequenced for a study of T cells expressing NK-cell markers. CDR1 and CDR2 from the germline V gene are SEHNR and FQNEAQ (reference sequence). The CDR3 totals 12 residues. Study results and caveats: Similarly, these clonotypes led the CD3+CD56-NKG2C+ fraction as well in several donors.

TCRdb derives one entry per CDR3 protein from the 5' RACE reads, leaving out DNA. This table lists about 260,000 distinct CDR3 sequences. For this clonotype: Its antigen is not identified.

This clonotype was sampled from a woman aged 18 to 75 in good health. The sample consisted of blood T cells: a sorted CD56 or NKG2C T cell subset, CD4+ or CD8+ T cells, or bulk PBMC T cells (not recorded which). The chain recombines TRBV7-9 with TRBJ2-3. The CDR3 loop is CASSVGGDTQYF. The full variable domain, rest sourced from reference TRBV7-9 and TRBJ2-3, is DTGVSQNPRHKITKRGQNVTFRCDPISEHNRLYWYRQTLGQGPEFLTYFQNEAQLEKSRLLSDRFSAERPKGSFSTLEIQRTEQGDSAMYLCASSVGGDTQYFGPGTRLTVL.